A single sample gave rise to the 5 T cell receptor beta chains below, sequenced in a study of shared clonotypes between healthy human individuals. Profiling relied on immunoSEQ multiplex PCR, and the TCRdb table lists in-frame clones only, not all of them. Found here are 2 million to 3 million clones, 93% of them singletons; the top ten hold 0.36%. Sample: naive CD4+ T cells from PBMCs. The subset is: CD45RA+ positively selected. The receptors stem from a man between 18 and 29 years old in good health. Some clones in this sample may be carry-over from other donors' samples.

The chain employs TRBV29-1 and TRBJ2-2; no clear D gene. V was cut by 4 bases and J by 2 bases, with 11 bases left in between. Germline assignment: CDR1 SQVTM and CDR2 ANQGSEA. The CDR3 is made up of 14 amino acids. Here the CDR3 DNA reads TGCAGCGTTGCGGGTCAGGCTAACACCGGGGAGCTGTTTTTT. Translation: CSVAGQANTGELFF.

The chain combines TRBV4-2 with TRBJ2-2; TRBD2 is a possible D gene (5 bases). The CDR3 sequence is 17 residues long. V lost 4 bases, J lost 3 bases, and 18 bases lay in between. Germline loops: CDR1 LGHNA, CDR2 YNFKEQ. The CDR3 DNA reads TGTGCCAGCAGCCGAGGGTCCGGGGTGGCACACACCGGGGAGCTGTTTTTT. Its translation: CASSRGSGVAHTGELFF.

This chain links TRBV19 with TRBJ2-6; 10 nucleotides align to TRBD1. The junction had 11 bases not matched to a gene; V was cut back by 6 bases and J by 0 bases. There are 19 residues in the CDR3. Germline-derived CDR1 and CDR2 are LNHDA and SQIVND (reference sequence). CDR3: CASSPRPGQGISGANVLTF. The CDR3 DNA sequence: TGTGCCAGTAGCCCGAGACCGGGACAGGGGATCTCTGGGGCCAACGTCCTGACTTTC.

The chain combines TRBV11-2 with TRBJ2-2; D perhaps matches TRBD1 (5 bases). From germline, CDR1 is SGHAT and CDR2 FQNNGV. Deletions cut 6 bases from V and 1 base from J, with 9 bases between. This CDR3 is built from 14 residues. In DNA form, the CDR3 reads TGTGCCAGCAGACAGACAGTGAACACCGGGGAGCTGTTTTTT. Its protein product is CASRQTVNTGELFF.

J is TRBJ1-5 and V is TRBV27; D is perhaps TRBD1 (6 bases). Trimming removed 6 bases at V and 7 bases at J, with 16 bases between. The CDR3 contains 14 residues. Germline V gene lookup returns CDR1 MNHEY and CDR2 SMNVEV (reference sequence). As DNA, the CDR3 is TGTGCCAGCAGAACGGGGGGGGGCGGGCAGCCCCAGCATTTT. Protein: CASRTGGGGQPQHF.